The clone carrying this TCR beta chain was seen repeatedly, ten times or more. Its antigen is not known. Germline V gene sequence: CDR1 SGHNT, CDR2 YYREEE (reference sequence). CDR3 length: 13 amino acids. Deletions cut 2 bases from V and 0 bases from J, with 3 bases between. This record belongs to a study of early T cells in non-severe SARS-CoV-2 infection. TCRdb processed the 5' RACE reads anew with MiXCR; each CDR3 protein has one entry. The repertoire includes 15,000 to 25,000 distinct CDR3 sequences, about 4% of them detected once, and 7.2% sits in the top ten. The study's findings and limits: A preference for anti-spike CD8 responses marked VDJdb matching, which missed private and CD4 specificities.

The sequence was collected from an adult who was a healthcare worker with PCR-confirmed SARS-CoV-2 infection or an uninfected control (not recorded which). The chain links TRBV5-4 to TRBJ2-1, with unresolved D. Sequenced: whole blood. The CDR3 region is CASSFTSYNEQFF. CDR3 sequence (DNA): TGTGCCAGCAGCTTTACCTCCTACAATGAGCAGTTCTTC.